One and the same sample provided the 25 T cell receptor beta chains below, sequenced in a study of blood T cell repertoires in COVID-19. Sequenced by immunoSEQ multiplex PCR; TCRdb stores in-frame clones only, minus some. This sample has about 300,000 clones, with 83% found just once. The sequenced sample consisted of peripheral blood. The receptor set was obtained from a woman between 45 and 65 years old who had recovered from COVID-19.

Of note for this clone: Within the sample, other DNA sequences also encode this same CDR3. DNA for the CDR3: TGTGCCAGCAGCCTACCTGGACTAAACAATGAGCAGTTCTTC. This gives the protein CASSLPGLNNEQFF. The chain has TRBV11-3 and TRBJ2-1, with D perhaps matching TRBD2 (6 bases). This CDR3 has 14 residues. The germline V gene encodes CDR1 SGHNT and CDR2 YENEEA. Trimming removed 5 bases at V and 5 bases at J, with 13 bases between.

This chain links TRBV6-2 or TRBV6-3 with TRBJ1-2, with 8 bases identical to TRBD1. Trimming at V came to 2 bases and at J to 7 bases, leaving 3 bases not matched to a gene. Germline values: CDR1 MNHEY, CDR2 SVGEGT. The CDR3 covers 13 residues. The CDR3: CASSYGDRGGYTF. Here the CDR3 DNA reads TGTGCCAGCAGTTACGGCGACAGGGGTGGCTACACCTTC.

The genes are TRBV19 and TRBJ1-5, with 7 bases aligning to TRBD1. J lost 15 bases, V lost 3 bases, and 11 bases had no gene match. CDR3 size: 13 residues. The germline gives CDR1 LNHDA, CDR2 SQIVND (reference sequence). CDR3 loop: CASSMGQRESRHF. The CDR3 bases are TGTGCCAGTAGTATGGGACAGCGGGAGTCTAGGCATTTT.

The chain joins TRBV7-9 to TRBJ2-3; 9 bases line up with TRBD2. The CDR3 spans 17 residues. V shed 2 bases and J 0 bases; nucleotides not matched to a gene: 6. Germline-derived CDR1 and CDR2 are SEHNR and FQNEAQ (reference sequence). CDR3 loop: CASSLRRLAGSTDTQYF. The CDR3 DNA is TGTGCCAGCAGCTTACGCCGGCTAGCGGGGAGCACAGATACGCAGTATTTT.

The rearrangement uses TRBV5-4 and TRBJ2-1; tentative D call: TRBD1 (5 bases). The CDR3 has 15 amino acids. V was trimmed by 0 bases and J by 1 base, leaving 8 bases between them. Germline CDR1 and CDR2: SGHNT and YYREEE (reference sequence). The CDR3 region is CASSLDQGSYNEQFF. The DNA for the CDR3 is TGTGCCAGCAGCTTGGACCAGGGTTCCTACAATGAGCAGTTCTTC.

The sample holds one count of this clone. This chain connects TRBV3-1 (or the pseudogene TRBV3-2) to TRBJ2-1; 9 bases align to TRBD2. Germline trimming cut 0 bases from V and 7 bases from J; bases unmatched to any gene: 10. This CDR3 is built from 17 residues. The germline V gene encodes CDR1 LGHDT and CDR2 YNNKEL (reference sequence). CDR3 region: CASSQELSGGTRNEQFF. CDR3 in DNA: TGTGCCAGCAGCCAAGAGCTCAGCGGGGGGACGAGGAATGAGCAGTTCTTC.

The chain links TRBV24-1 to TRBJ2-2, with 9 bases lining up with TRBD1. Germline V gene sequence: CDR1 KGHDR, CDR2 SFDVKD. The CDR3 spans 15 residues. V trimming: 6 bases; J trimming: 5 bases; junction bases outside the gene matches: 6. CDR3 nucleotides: TGTGCCACCAGTAAAACAGGGGGCGCAACCGGGGAGCTGTTTTTT. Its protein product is CATSKTGGATGELFF.

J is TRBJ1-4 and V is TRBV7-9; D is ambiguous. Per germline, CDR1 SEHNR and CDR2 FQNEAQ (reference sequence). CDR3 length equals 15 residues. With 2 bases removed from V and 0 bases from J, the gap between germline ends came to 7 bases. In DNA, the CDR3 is TGTGCCAGCAGCTTAAAGCGATCAACTAATGAAAAACTGTTTTTT. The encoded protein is CASSLKRSTNEKLFF.

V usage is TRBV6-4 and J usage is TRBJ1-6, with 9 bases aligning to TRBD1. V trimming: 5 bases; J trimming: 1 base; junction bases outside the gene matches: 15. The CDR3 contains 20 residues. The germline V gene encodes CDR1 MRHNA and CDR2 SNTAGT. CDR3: CASSHPLRGQGTSYNSPLHF. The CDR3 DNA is TGTGCCAGCAGTCACCCTCTTAGGGGACAGGGAACATCCTATAATTCACCCCTCCACTTT.

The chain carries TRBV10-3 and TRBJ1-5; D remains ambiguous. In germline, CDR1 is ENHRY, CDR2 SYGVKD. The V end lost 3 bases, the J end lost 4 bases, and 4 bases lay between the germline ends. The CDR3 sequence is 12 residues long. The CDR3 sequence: CAISDGNQPQHF. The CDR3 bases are TGTGCCATCAGTGACGGTAATCAGCCCCAGCATTTT.

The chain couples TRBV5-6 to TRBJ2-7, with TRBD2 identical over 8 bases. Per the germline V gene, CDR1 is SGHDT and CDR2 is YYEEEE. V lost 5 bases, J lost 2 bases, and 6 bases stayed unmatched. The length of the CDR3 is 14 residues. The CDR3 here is CASRQSGRTYEQYF. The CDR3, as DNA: TGTGCCAGCAGACAAAGCGGGAGAACCTACGAGCAGTACTTC.

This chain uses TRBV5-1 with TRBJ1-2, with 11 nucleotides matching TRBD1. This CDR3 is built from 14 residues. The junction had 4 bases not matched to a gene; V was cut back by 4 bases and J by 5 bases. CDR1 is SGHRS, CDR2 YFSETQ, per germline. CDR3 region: CASSTGQGAYGYTF. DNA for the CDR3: TGCGCCAGCAGCACCGGACAGGGGGCGTATGGCTACACCTTC.

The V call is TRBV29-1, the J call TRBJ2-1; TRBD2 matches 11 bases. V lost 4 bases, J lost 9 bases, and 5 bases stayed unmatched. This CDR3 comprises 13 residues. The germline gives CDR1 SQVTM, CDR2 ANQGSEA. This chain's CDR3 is CSVATSGTSEQFF. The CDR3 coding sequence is TGCAGCGTTGCGACTAGCGGGACGTCTGAGCAGTTCTTC.

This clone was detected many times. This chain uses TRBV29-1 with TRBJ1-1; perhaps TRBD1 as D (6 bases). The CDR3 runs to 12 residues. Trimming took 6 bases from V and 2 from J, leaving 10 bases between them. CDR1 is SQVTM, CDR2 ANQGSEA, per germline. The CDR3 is CSVKDSNTEAFF. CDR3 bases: TGCAGCGTCAAGGACAGCAACACTGAAGCTTTCTTT.

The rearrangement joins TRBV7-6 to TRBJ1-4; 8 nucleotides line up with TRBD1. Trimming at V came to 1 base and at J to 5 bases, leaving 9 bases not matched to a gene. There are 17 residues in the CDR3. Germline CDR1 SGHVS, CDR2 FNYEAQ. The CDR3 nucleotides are TGTGCCAGCAGCTTAGGCTACCAGGGGGCGAGGAATGAAAAACTGTTTTTT. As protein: CASSLGYQGARNEKLFF.

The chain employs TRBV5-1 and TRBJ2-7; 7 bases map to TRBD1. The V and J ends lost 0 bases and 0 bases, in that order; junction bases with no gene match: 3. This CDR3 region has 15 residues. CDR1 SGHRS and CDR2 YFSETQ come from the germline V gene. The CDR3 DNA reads TGCGCCAGCAGCTTGGAGGACAGGATCTCCTACGAGCAGTACTTC. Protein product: CASSLEDRISYEQYF.

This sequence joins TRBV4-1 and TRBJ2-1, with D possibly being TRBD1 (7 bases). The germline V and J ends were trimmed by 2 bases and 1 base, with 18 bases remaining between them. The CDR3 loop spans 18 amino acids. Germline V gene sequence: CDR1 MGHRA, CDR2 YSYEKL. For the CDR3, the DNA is TGCGCCAGCAGCCAAATCGATGGACAGGAGGGGTCCTACAATGAGCAGTTCTTC. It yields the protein CASSQIDGQEGSYNEQFF.

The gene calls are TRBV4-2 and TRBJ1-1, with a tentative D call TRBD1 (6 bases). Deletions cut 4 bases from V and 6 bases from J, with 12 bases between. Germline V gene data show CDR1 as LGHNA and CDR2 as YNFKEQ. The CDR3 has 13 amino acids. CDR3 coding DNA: TGTGCCAGCAGCCCGTCGGGGACACCTGAAGCTTTCTTT. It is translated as CASSPSGTPEAFF.

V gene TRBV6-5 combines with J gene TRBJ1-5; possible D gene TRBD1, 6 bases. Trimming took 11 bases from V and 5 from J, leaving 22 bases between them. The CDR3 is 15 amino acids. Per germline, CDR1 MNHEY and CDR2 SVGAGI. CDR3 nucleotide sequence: TGTGCCGCCCATCGTCCGGACAGCACTGATCAGCCCCAGCATTTT. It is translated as CAAHRPDSTDQPQHF.

Written as DNA, the CDR3 is TGCGCCAGCAGCCAAGATCGTATAGTTTCCGGGGAGCTGTTTTTT. As protein: CASSQDRIVSGELFF. The rearrangement joins TRBV4-3 to TRBJ2-2; D unclear. The germline gives CDR1 LGHNA, CDR2 YSLEER. CDR3 length: 15 residues. V was trimmed by 0 bases and J by 6 bases, leaving 11 bases between them.

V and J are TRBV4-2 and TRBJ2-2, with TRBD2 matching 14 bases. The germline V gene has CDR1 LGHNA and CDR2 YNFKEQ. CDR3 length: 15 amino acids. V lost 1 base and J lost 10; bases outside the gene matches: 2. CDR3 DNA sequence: TGTGCCAGCAGCCAAGGACTAGCGGGAGGGGTGGAGCTGTTTTTT. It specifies CASSQGLAGGVELFF.

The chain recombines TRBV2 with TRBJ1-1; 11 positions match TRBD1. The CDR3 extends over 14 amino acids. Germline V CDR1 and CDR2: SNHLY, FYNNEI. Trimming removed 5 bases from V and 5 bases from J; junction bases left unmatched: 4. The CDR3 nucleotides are TGTGCCAGCAGTTGGGACAGGGGGAGTACTGAAGCTTTCTTT. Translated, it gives CASSWDRGSTEAFF.

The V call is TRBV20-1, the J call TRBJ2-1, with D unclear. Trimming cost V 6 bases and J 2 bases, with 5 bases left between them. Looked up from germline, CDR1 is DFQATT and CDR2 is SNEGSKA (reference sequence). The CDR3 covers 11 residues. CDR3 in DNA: TGCAGTGCCTCCCCCTACAATGAGCAGTTCTTC. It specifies CSASPYNEQFF.

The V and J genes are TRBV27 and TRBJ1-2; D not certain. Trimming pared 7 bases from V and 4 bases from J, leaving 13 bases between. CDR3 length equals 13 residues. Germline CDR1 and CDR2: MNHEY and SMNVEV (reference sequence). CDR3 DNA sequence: TGTGCCAGCAAGGGAGGCGGCTTCTATGGCTACACCTTC. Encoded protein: CASKGGGFYGYTF.

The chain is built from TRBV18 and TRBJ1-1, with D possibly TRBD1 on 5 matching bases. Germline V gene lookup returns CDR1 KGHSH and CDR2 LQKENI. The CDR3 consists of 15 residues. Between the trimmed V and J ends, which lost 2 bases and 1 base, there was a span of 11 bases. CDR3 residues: CASSPYRQKNTEAFF. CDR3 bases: TGTGCCAGCTCACCATATCGACAGAAGAACACTGAAGCTTTCTTT.